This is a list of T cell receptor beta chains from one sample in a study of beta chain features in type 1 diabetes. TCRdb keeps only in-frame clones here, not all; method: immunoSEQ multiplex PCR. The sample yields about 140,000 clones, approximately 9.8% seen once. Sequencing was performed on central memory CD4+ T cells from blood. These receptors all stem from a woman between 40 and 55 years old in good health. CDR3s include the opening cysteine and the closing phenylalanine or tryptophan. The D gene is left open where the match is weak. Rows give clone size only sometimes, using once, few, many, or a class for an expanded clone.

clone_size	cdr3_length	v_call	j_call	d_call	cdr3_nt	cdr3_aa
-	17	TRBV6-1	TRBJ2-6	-	TGTGCCAGCAGTGAAGGACCCGGGGGTTCTGGGGCCAACGTCCTGACTTTC	CASSEGPGGSGANVLTF
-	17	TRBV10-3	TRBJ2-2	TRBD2	TGTGCCAGCAGCACACTAGCGGGGGGCGCGAACACCGGGGAGCTGTTTTTT	CASSTLAGGANTGELFF
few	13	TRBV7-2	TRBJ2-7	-	TGTGCCAGCAGCTTAGGGAGAGACCTCGAGCAGTACTTC	CASSLGRDLEQYF
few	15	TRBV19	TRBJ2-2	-	TGTGCCAGTAAGAATGTCGGGAGCGGCACCGGGGAGCTGTTTTTT	CASKNVGSGTGELFF
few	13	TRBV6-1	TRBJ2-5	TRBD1	TGTGCCAGCACCGGACAGGGGAGAGAGACCCAGTACTTC	CASTGQGRETQYF
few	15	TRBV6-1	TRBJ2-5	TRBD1	TGTGCCAGCAGTCCCGGGACAGGGGCTACGGAGACCCAGTACTTC	CASSPGTGATETQYF
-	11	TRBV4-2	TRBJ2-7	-	TGTGCCAGCAGCTTGAGATACGAGCAGTACTTC	CASSLRYEQYF
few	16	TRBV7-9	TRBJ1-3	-	TGTGCCAGCAGCGCCGGGTCCCTTGGCTCTGGAAACACCATATATTTT	CASSAGSLGSGNTIYF
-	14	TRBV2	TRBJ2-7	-	TGTGCCAGCAGTGGTCGGCGGGACTCCTACGAGCAGTACTTC	CASSGRRDSYEQYF
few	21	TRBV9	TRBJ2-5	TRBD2	TGTGCCAGCAGCGTAGGAAGGACCGGGGGACTAGCGGGGATGGGGCAAGAGACCCAGTACTTC	CASSVGRTGGLAGMGQETQYF
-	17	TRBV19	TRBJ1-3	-	TGTGCCAGTAGTATTCTCGGTAATCAACCTTCTGGAAACACCATATATTTT	CASSILGNQPSGNTIYF
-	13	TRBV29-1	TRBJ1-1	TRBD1	TGCAGCGTTGGGGACAGTCCGAACACTGAAGCTTTCTTT	CSVGDSPNTEAFF
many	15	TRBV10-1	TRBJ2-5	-	TGCGCCAGCAGTGCAGCGGGTCGGTCCCATGAGACCCAGTACTTC	CASSAAGRSHETQYF
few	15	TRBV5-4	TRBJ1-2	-	TGTGCCAGCACCAAGGGAACCCTTCAGGAGGATGGCTACACCTTC	CASTKGTLQEDGYTF
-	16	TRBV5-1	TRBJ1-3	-	TGCGCCAGCTCTATCACAGGAGCCTACTCTGGAAACACCATATATTTT	CASSITGAYSGNTIYF
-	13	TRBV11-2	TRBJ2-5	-	TGTGCCAGCAGCTTAGGTTTTGCGGAGACCCAGTACTTC	CASSLGFAETQYF
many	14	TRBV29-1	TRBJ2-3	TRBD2	TGCAGCTCGAGCGGGGTGTCCAGCACAGATACGCAGTATTTT	CSSSGVSSTDTQYF
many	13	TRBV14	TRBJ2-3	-	TGTGCCAGCAGCCATTATACTACAGATACGCAGTATTTT	CASSHYTTDTQYF
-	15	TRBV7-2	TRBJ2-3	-	TGTGCCAGCAGCTTAGGGCTAGCGCACACAGATACGCAGTATTTT	CASSLGLAHTDTQYF
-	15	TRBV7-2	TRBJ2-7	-	TGTGCCAGCAGCCCCCTCGGGGAAGAACCCTACGAGCAGTACTTC	CASSPLGEEPYEQYF
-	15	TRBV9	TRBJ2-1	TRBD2	TGTGCCAGCAGCGCGACTAGCGGGGGGTGGAATGAGCAGTTCTTC	CASSATSGGWNEQFF
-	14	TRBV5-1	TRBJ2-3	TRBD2	TGCGCCAGCAGCTCTGGGACTACTACAGATACGCAGTATTTT	CASSSGTTTDTQYF
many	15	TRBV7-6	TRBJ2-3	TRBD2	TGTGCCAGCAGCTCTAGCGGGGGGGCCACAGATACGCAGTATTTT	CASSSSGGATDTQYF
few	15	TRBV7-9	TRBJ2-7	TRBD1	TGTGCCAGCAGCCAGGGGGCAGGGGGCGGATACGAGCAGTACTTC	CASSQGAGGGYEQYF
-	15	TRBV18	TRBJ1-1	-	TGTGCCAGCTCACCCCGCACTGAGGCGGACACTGAAGCTTTCTTT	CASSPRTEADTEAFF
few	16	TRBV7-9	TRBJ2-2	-	TGTGCCAGCGGTCCTGCGGGGGCCGCGAACACCGGGGAGCTGTTTTTT	CASGPAGAANTGELFF
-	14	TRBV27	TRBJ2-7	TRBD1	TGTGCCAGCAGTTTAAACAGGGGGGCCTACGAGCAGTACTTC	CASSLNRGAYEQYF
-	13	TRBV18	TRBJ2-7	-	TGTGCCAGCTCACCACCGGGCAGGGACGAGCAGTACTTC	CASSPPGRDEQYF
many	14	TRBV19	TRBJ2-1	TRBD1	TGTGCCACCAAGCCTGGGACAGCGATCAATGAGCAGTTCTTC	CATKPGTAINEQFF
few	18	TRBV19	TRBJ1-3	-	TGTGCCAGTATCCAGGGTTGGACCTCCTCAAGCTCTGGAAACACCATATATTTT	CASIQGWTSSSSGNTIYF
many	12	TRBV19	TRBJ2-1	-	TGTGCCAGTAGTGTCCAGTCCGGGGAGCAGTTCTTC	CASSVQSGEQFF
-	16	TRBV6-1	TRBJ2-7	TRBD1	TGTGCCAGCAGTGAATTCCGGGACAGGGGACACTACGAGCAGTACTTC	CASSEFRDRGHYEQYF
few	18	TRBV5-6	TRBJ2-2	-	TGTGCCAGCAGCTTCGGGCCCGCGGTTGTTATCGGGGCCGGGGAGCTGTTTTTT	CASSFGPAVVIGAGELFF
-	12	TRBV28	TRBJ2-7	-	TGTGCCAGCAGTCTCAGGGTCCGCGAGCAGTACTTC	CASSLRVREQYF
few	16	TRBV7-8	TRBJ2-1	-	TGTGCCAGCAGCTTAGGAGGGACTCGGATCTACAATGAGCAGTTCTTC	CASSLGGTRIYNEQFF
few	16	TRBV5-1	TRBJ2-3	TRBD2	TGCGCCAGCAGCTTGGCAGCGGGGGGGCCTACAGATACGCAGTATTTT	CASSLAAGGPTDTQYF
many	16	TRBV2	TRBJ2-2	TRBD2	TGTGCCAGCAGGGATCTAGCGGGGGGCGGTTCCGGGGAGCTGTTTTTT	CASRDLAGGGSGELFF
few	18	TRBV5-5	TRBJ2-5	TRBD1	TGTGCCAGCAGCTTGGCCAGGGGGACAGGGCGGTATCAAGAGACCCAGTACTTC	CASSLARGTGRYQETQYF
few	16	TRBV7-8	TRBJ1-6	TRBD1	TGTGCCAGCAGCATCTACCAGACAGGGGTAGATTCACCCCTCCACTTT	CASSIYQTGVDSPLHF
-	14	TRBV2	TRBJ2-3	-	TGTGCCAGCAGTGAAAGCTGGAGCACAGATACGCAGTATTTT	CASSESWSTDTQYF
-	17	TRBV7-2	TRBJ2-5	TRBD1	TGTGCCAGCAGCTTAGTCGGGACAGGGGGGGGCCAAGAGACCCAGTACTTC	CASSLVGTGGGQETQYF
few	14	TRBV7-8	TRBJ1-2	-	TGTGCCAGCAGCCGAGCGGGGGGGGGCACTGGCTACACCTTC	CASSRAGGGTGYTF
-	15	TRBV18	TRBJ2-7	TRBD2	TGTGCCAGCTCACCAGGACTAGCGGGGTCCAACGAGCAGTACTTC	CASSPGLAGSNEQYF
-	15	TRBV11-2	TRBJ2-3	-	TGTGCCAGCAGCTTACAGGGGGGTCAGGCAGATACGCAGTATTTT	CASSLQGGQADTQYF
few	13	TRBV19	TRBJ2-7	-	TGTGCCAGCTGCTCGGCGGATTCCTACGAGCAGTACTTC	CASCSADSYEQYF
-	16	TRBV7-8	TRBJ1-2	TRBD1	TGTGCCAGCAGCTTAGTCAGGACAGGGACACTCGCTGGCTACACCTTC	CASSLVRTGTLAGYTF
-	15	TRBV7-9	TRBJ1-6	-	TGTGCAGCCGAGGTGACTGGGACATCTAATTCACCCCTCCACTTT	CAAEVTGTSNSPLHF